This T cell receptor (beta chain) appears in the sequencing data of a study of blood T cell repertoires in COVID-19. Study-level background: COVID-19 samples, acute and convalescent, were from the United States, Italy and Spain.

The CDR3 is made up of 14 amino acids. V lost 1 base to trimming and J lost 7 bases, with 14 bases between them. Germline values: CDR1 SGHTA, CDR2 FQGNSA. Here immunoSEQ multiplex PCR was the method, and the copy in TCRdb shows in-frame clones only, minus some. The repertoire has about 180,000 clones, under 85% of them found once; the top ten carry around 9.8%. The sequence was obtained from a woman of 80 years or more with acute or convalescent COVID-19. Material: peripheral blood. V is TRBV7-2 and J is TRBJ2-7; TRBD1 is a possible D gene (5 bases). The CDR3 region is CASSLGRRGGEQYF. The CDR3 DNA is TGTGCCAGCAGCTTAGGGCGTAGGGGTGGGGAGCAGTACTTC.